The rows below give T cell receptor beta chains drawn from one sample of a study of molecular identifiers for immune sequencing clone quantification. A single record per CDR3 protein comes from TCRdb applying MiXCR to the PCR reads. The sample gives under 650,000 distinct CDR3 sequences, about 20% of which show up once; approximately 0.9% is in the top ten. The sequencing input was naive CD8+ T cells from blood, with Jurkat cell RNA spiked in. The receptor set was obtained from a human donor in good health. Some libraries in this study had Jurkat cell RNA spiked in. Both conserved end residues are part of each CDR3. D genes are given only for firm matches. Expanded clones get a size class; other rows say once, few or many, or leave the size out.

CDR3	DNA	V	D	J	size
CATQTLSITGELFF	TGTGCCACCCAAACCTTATCAATCACCGGGGAGCTGTTTTTT	TRBV27	.	TRBJ2-2	few
CSARGVGAVKIEQYF	TGCAGTGCTAGAGGAGTCGGGGCAGTGAAGATCGAGCAGTACTTC	TRBV20-1	.	TRBJ2-7	many
CASSLLGPLGNEQFF	TGTGCCAGCAGTTTACTGGGACCCCTGGGGAATGAGCAGTTCTTC	TRBV27	.	TRBJ2-1	.
CASSQETAGEQFF	TGTGCCAGCAGCCAAGAGACAGCGGGAGAGCAGTTCTTC	TRBV4-2	TRBD2	TRBJ2-1	many
CASATYRTGKQETQYF	TGTGCCAGCGCAACTTACAGGACAGGAAAACAAGAGACCCAGTACTTC	TRBV13	TRBD1	TRBJ2-5	many
CASSYSMDNQPQHF	TGTGCCAGCAGTTACTCGATGGACAATCAGCCCCAGCATTTT	TRBV6-2/TRBV6-3	.	TRBJ1-5	few
CASSLVGAGTDTQYF	TGTGCCAGCAGCTTAGTTGGCGCTGGCACAGATACGCAGTATTTT	TRBV7-2	.	TRBJ2-3	many
CASSRTSQQETQYF	TGTGCCAGCAGTCGGACTAGCCAACAAGAGACCCAGTACTTC	TRBV12-3/TRBV12-4	TRBD2	TRBJ2-5	many
CASSKDGGPRHEQYF	TGTGCCAGCAGCAAAGATGGGGGCCCGAGGCACGAGCAGTACTTC	TRBV21-1	.	TRBJ2-7	many
CAWSDRGFGNTIYF	TGTGCCTGGAGTGATAGGGGTTTCGGAAACACCATATATTTT	TRBV30	.	TRBJ1-3	many
CALRRRGADEKLFF	TGTGCCCTCAGACGACGGGGGGCTGATGAAAAACTGTTTTTT	TRBV2	.	TRBJ1-4	many
CASSLPALPLEQYF	TGTGCCAGCAGCTTACCTGCCCTACCCCTCGAGCAGTACTTC	TRBV7-9	.	TRBJ2-7	.
CARRTRLNEQFF	TGTGCCAGGAGGACAAGGCTGAATGAGCAGTTCTTC	TRBV2	.	TRBJ2-1	many
CASSLVWTGNTEAFF	TGTGCCAGCAGCTTGGTTTGGACAGGGAACACTGAAGCTTTCTTT	TRBV5-5	TRBD1	TRBJ1-1	many
CAISEWSSPPHF	TGTGCCATCAGTGAGTGGTCATCACCCCCCCACTTT	TRBV10-3	.	TRBJ1-6	.
CASSISTGWSYGYTF	TGTGCCAGTAGTATCTCGACAGGGTGGAGCTATGGCTACACCTTC	TRBV19	TRBD1	TRBJ1-2	.
CASSGSAEAYEQYF	TGTGCCAGCAGCGGATCAGCGGAGGCCTACGAGCAGTACTTC	TRBV9	.	TRBJ2-7	many
CASSLALVGYTF	TGTGCCAGCAGTTTAGCGTTGGTCGGCTACACCTTC	TRBV12-3/TRBV12-4	.	TRBJ1-2	.
CASSPNRLDWQIPNTQYF	TGTGCCAGCAGCCCGAACAGACTAGATTGGCAGATCCCCAATACGCAGTATTTT	TRBV5-6	.	TRBJ2-3	.
CSVRGAFTGELFF	TGCAGCGTTCGGGGGGCTTTCACCGGGGAGCTGTTTTTT	TRBV29-1	.	TRBJ2-2	many
CASSIRCLPKQAPSNQPQHF	TGTGCCAGCAGCATCCGGTGTTTGCCTAAACAGGCCCCTTCGAATCAGCCCCAGCATTTT	TRBV6-4	.	TRBJ1-5	.
CASGQGFFGETQYF	TGTGCCAGCGGACAGGGTTTTTTTGGAGAGACCCAGTACTTC	TRBV9	TRBD1	TRBJ2-5	many
CASSTGTGVTDTQYF	TGCGCCAGCAGCACCGGGACAGGGGTCACAGATACGCAGTATTTT	TRBV5-1	TRBD1	TRBJ2-3	many
CASSDSWGDRGSSPLHF	TGTGCCAGCAGTGATTCCTGGGGGGACAGGGGCTCCTCACCCCTCCACTTT	TRBV25-1	TRBD1	TRBJ1-6	.
CASSQDTGGTEVFF	TGTGCCAGCAGCCAAGATACGGGGGGGACTGAAGTTTTCTTT	TRBV3-1	.	TRBJ1-1	.